The entry below describes one TCR beta chain. Generated by immunoSEQ multiplex PCR, the TCRdb table keeps only in-frame clones and is missing some. The table has 180,000 or so clones, approximately 82% seen once; the top ten hold 3.6%. The data stem from a study of blood T cell repertoires in COVID-19. Losses at the gene ends were 8 bases for V and 3 bases for J; bases not matched to a gene: 6. This CDR3 region has 13 residues. Germline V CDR1 and CDR2: SGHAT, FQNNGV. The chain couples TRBV11-2 to TRBJ1-2; 7 bases fit TRBD1. This receptor was taken from a woman aged 45-60 years in a cohort exposed to, infected with or recovered from COVID-19 (not recorded which). Sequencing was performed on PBMCs or T cells enriched from blood (not recorded which). In DNA, the CDR3 is TGTGCCAGCGGCACAGGGGCCCACTATGGCTACACCTTC. Its protein product is CASGTGAHYGYTF.